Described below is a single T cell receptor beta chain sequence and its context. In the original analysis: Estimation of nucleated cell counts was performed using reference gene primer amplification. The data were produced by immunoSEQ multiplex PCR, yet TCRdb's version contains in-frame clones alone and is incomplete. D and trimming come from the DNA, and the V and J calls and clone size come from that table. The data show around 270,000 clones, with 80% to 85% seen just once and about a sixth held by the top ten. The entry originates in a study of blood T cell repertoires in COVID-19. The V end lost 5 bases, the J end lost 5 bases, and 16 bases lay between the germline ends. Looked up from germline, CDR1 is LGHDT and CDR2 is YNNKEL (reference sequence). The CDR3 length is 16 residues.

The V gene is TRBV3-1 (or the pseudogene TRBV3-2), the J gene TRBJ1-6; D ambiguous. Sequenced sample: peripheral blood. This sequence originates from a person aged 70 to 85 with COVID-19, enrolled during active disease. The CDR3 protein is CASSSSPRGNNSPLHF. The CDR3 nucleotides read TGTGCCAGCAGCTCGAGTCCGAGAGGGAATAATTCACCCCTCCACTTT.